This TCR beta chain was found in a study of Graves' ophthalmopathy and Graves' hyperthyroidism. Overall study results and limits: An approximately 84% specificity and roughly 90% sensitivity were achieved by a 13-signature model that separated ophthalmopathy from stable hyperthyroidism.

Per germline, CDR1 LGHDT and CDR2 YNNKEL (reference sequence). CDR3 length: 12 amino acids. The ends lost 5 bases at V and 5 bases at J; junction bases unmatched: 2. Amplification of the TCR beta CDR3 regions used RNA transcripts (as template). First-round RT-PCR with HTBI primers preceded a second-round multiplex PCR. TCRdb used MiXCR to reprocess the multiplex PCR reads, holding one entry per CDR3 protein. The repertoire holds some 1.1 million distinct CDR3 sequences, with about 40% as singletons. This clonotype was observed at least ten times. Its antigen is unidentified. The sequence derives from an adult man with Graves' hyperthyroidism. Sequencing input: peripheral blood or thyroid tissue (not recorded which). The rearrangement joins TRBV3-1 to TRBJ2-7, with 8 bases that match TRBD1. The CDR3 coding sequence is TGTGCCAGCAGCGCCAGGGGGCACGAGCAGTACTTC. It codes for CASSARGHEQYF.